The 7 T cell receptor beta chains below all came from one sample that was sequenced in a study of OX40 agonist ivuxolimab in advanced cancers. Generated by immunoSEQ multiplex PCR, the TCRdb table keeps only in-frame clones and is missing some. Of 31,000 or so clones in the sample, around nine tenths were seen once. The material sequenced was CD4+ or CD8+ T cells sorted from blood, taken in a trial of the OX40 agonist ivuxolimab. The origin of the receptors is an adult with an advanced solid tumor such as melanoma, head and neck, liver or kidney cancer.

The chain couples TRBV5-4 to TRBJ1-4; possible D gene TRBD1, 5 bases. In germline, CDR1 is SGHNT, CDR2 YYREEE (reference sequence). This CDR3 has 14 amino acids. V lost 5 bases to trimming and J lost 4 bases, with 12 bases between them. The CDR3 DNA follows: TGTGCCAGCAGGGGGGACGGAATTAATGAAAAACTGTTTTTT. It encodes CASRGDGINEKLFF.

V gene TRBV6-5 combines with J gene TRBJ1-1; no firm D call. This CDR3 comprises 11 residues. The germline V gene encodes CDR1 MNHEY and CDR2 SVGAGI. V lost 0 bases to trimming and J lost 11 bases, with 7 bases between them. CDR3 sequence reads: CASSYSWYAFF. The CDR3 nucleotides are TGTGCCAGCAGTTACTCTTGGTACGCTTTCTTT.

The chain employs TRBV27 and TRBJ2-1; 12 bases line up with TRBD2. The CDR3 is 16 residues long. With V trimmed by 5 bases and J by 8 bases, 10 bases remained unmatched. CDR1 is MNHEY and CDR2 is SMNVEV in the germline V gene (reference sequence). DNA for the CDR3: TGTGCCAGCAGTACCCCGACTAGCGGGGGAGGAGATGAGCAGTTCTTC. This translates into CASSTPTSGGGDEQFF.

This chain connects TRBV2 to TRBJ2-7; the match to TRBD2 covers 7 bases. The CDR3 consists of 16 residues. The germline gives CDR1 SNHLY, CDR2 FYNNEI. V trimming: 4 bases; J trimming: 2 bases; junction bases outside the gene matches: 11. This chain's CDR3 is CASSADRGTTTYEQYF. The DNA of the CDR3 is TGTGCCAGCAGTGCGGATCGTGGGACTACAACCTACGAGCAGTACTTC.

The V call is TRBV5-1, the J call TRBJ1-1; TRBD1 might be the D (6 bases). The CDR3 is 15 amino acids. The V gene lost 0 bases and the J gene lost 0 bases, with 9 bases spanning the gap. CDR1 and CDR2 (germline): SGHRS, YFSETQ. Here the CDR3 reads CASSLGTVMNTEAFF. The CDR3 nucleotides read TGCGCCAGCAGCTTGGGGACAGTCATGAACACTGAAGCTTTCTTT.

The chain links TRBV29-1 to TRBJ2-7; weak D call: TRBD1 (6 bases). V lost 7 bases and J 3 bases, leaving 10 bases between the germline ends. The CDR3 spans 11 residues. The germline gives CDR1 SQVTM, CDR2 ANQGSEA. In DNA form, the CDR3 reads TGCAGCGCCCTGACAGGCTACGAGCAGTACTTC. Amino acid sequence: CSALTGYEQYF.

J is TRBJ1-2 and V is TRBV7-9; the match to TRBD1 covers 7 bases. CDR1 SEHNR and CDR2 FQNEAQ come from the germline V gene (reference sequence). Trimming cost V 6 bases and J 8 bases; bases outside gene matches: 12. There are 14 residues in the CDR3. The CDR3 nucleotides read TGTGCCAGCAGACACCAGGGGGGAAGAGGCGGCTACACCTTC. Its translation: CASRHQGGRGGYTF.